The 5 T cell receptor beta chains below come from one sample, sequenced in a study of early T cells in non-severe SARS-CoV-2 infection. TCRdb re-called the 5' RACE reads with MiXCR, one entry per CDR3 protein. In the table there are tens of thousands of distinct CDR3 sequences, around 9% of which are singletons. The sample consisted of whole blood. The receptors stem from an adult who was a healthcare worker with PCR-confirmed SARS-CoV-2 infection or an uninfected control (not recorded which).

The rearrangement links TRBV29-1 to TRBJ2-3; D might be TRBD2 (5 bases). This CDR3 has 14 residues. Per germline, CDR1 SQVTM and CDR2 ANQGSEA. V lost 8 bases to trimming and J lost 1 base, with 16 bases between them. The CDR3 nucleotides read TGCAGCTCCCGGGGTAGAGGAGGCACAGATACGCAGTATTTT. It yields the protein CSSRGRGGTDTQYF.

The chain is built from TRBV4-1 and TRBJ2-3; 10 nucleotides line up with TRBD1. There are 12 residues in the CDR3. CDR1 is MGHRA, CDR2 YSYEKL, per germline. V lost 6 bases, J lost 10 bases, and 4 bases stayed unmatched. This CDR3 is CASSRTGGAQYF. DNA for the CDR3: TGCGCCAGCAGTAGGACAGGGGGGGCGCAGTATTTT.

The V gene is TRBV6-2 or TRBV6-3, the J gene TRBJ1-1; D uncertain. V lost 7 bases, J lost 4 bases, and 16 bases lay in between. Germline lookup yields CDR1 MNHEY and CDR2 SVGEGT. The CDR3 is 14 residues long. The chain's CDR3 is CASTDSIVGTEAFF. CDR3 sequence (DNA): TGTGCCAGCACCGACTCTATCGTGGGCACTGAAGCTTTCTTT.

V gene TRBV30 combines with J gene TRBJ2-7, with TRBD1 matching over 7 bases. The length of the CDR3 is 15 residues. Trimming cost V 1 base and J 1 base; bases outside gene matches: 7. The germline V gene encodes CDR1 GTSNPN and CDR2 SVGIG (reference sequence). The CDR3 loop is CAWSEGGARSYEQYF. In DNA form, the CDR3 reads TGTGCCTGGAGTGAAGGGGGCGCGAGATCCTACGAGCAGTACTTC.

This clonotype has a single count. This may come from a read error, since a much larger clone is one base off. The CDR3 region is CASSLEAGGMYQESQYF. Here the CDR3 DNA reads TGCGCCAGCAGCTTGGAGGCAGGGGGCATGTACCAAGAGTCCCAGTACTTC. The chain recombines TRBV5-1 with TRBJ2-5, with 8 bases identical to TRBD1. The germline CDR1 and CDR2 sequences are SGHRS and YFSETQ. CDR3 length: 17 residues.